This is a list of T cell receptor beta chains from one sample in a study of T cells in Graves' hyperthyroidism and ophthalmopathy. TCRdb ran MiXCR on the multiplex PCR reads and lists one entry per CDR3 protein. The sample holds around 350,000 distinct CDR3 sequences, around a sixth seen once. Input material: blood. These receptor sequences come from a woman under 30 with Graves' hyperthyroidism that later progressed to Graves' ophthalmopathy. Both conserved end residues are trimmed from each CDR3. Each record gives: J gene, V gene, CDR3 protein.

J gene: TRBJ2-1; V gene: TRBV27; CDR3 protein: ASSPTRGEDEQF
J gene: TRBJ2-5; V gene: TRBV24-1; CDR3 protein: ATSDLRSGGETQY
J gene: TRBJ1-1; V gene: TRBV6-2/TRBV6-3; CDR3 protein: ASSLTGRWAEAF
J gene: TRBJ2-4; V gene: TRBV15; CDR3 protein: ATSTGQGTDIQY
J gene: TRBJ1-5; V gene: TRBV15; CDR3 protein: ATSRGDAYNQPQH
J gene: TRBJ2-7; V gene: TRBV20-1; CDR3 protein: SASWRGDTLYERY
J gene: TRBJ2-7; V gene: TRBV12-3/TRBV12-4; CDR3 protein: ASSWDRAYEQY
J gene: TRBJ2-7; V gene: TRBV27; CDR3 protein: ASSSPGLPDYEQY
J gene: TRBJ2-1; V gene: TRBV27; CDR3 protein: ASSTRTSGFIYNEQF
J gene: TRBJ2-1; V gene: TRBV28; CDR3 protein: ASSLPPGFYNEQF
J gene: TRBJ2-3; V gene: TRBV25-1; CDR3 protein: ASNTWVGKAGESTDTQY
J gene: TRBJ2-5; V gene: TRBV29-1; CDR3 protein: SVEESGLAGGEAQY
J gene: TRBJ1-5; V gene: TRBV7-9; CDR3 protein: ASSSGAQIQPQH
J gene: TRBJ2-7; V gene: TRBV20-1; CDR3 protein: SASPGLVYEQY
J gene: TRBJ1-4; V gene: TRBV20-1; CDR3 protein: SALGSGQWDEKLF
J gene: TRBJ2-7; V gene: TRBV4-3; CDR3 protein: ASSQDRQGVPYEQY
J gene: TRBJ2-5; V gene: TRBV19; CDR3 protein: ASSVPTVGETQY
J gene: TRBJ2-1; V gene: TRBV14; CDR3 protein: ASSQNSGYNEQF
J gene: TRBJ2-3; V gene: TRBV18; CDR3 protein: ASSPPLGEDTQY
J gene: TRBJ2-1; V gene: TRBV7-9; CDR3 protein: ASSPPRLEEQF
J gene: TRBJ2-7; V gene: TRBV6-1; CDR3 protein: ASSYIAGGSPYEQY
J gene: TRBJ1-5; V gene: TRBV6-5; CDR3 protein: ASSYSLSRSQPQH
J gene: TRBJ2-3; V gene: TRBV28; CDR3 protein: ASSFQGRVAGTDTQY
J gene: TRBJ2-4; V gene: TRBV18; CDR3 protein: ASSPPGGQLNIQY
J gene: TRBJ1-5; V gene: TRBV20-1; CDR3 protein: SANMGSGYQPQH
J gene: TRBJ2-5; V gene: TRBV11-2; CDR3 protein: ANRKAGVETQY